The 27 T cell receptor beta chains below were found in one sample sequenced in a study of blood T cell repertoires in COVID-19 (dated by TCRdb to about 2020). The library was built by means of the immunoSEQ multiplex PCR assay. TCRdb took this table from immuneACCESS and kept in-frame rearrangements with V and J called. Such tables lack part of the clones; where checked against another copy, unresolved V genes explain under half of the gap, and the rest is unexplained. For this sample the table gives about 180,000 clones, of which about 91% were detected only once. 4% to 5% of the sample rests with the top ten. The specimen was peripheral blood. The receptors originated from a woman aged 25 to 45 with acute or convalescent COVID-19.

The chain has TRBV7-9 and TRBJ1-3; 7 bases agree with TRBD1. Germline CDR1 SEHNR, CDR2 FQNEAQ (reference sequence). V lost 5 bases, J lost 4 bases, and 5 bases stayed unmatched. This CDR3 has 14 amino acids. Here the CDR3 reads CASSLTGSGNTIYF. CDR3 in DNA: TGTGCCAGCAGCCTGACAGGGTCCGGAAACACCATATATTTT.

The chain carries TRBV18 and TRBJ2-7, with TRBD1 identical over 7 bases. The germline V gene encodes CDR1 KGHSH and CDR2 LQKENI. CDR3 length: 18 residues. Unmatched junction bases numbered 18, after V lost 1 base and J lost 6 bases. CDR3 loop: CASSPHRIRTGEMVEQYF. The CDR3 DNA is TGTGCCAGCTCACCACATAGAATCCGGACAGGTGAAATGGTCGAGCAGTACTTC. The variable domain in full, with the rest retrieved from reference TRBV18 and TRBJ2-7, is NAGVMQNPRHLVRRRGQEARLRCSPMKGHSHVYWYRQLPEEGLKFMVYLQKENIIDESGMPKERFSAEFPKEGPSILRIQQVVRGDSAAYFCASSPHRIRTGEMVEQYFGPGTRLTVT.

The chain links TRBV28 to TRBJ1-6; D unclear. V was pared by 6 bases and J by 8 bases, with 8 bases between. The CDR3 runs 12 residues. The germline gives CDR1 MDHEN, CDR2 SYDVKM. The DNA of the CDR3 is TGTGCCAGCAGAGCGGGGTATTCACCCCTCCACTTT. It yields the protein CASRAGYSPLHF.

This rearrangement joins TRBV28 to TRBJ2-1; 11 nucleotides align to TRBD2. V dropped 6 bases and J dropped 9; count of bases not matched to a gene: 10. Germline V gene sequence: CDR1 MDHEN, CDR2 SYDVKM. The length of the CDR3 is 15 residues. For the CDR3, the DNA is TGTGCCAGCAGAGGACTAGCGGGCAGTCGACTTGAGCAGTTCTTC. This encodes CASRGLAGSRLEQFF.

The chain recombines TRBV30 with TRBJ2-7; unclear D gene. V was shortened by 0 bases and J by 1 base, with 7 bases between the two germline ends. The germline CDR1 and CDR2 sequences are GTSNPN and SVGIG (reference sequence). The length of the CDR3 is 13 residues. The CDR3 loop is CAWSVKLSYEQYF. In DNA, the CDR3 is TGTGCCTGGAGTGTAAAGCTATCCTACGAGCAGTACTTC.

The rearrangement uses TRBV27 and TRBJ1-1; no firm D call. This CDR3 region has 13 residues. Germline V lookup: CDR1 MNHEY, CDR2 SMNVEV (reference sequence). Trimming stripped 10 bases from V and 0 bases from J, with 12 bases between. This chain's CDR3 is CAIGATMNTEAFF. CDR3 nucleotides: TGTGCCATAGGAGCGACTATGAACACTGAAGCTTTCTTT.

This clone was observed a few times. The genes are TRBV15 and TRBJ2-3; a weak D match, TRBD2 (6 bases). The CDR3 spans 14 residues. Germline values: CDR1 LNHNV, CDR2 YYDKDF (reference sequence). The germline V and J ends were trimmed by 8 bases and 3 bases, with 15 bases remaining between them. In DNA form, the CDR3 reads TGTGCCACCGATCCGGGGGAGGAAACAGATACGCAGTATTTT. It yields the protein CATDPGEETDTQYF.

V and J are TRBV28 and TRBJ1-2, with unresolved D. Germline CDR1 and CDR2: MDHEN and SYDVKM. The length of the CDR3 is 13 residues. Deletions cut 1 base from V and 4 bases from J, with 7 bases between. The CDR3 nucleotides are TGTGCCAGCAGTTTATCACTTCCCTATGGCTACACCTTC. As protein: CASSLSLPYGYTF.

The rearrangement uses TRBV27 and TRBJ2-1; the D gene is possibly TRBD2 (6 bases). The germline V gene has CDR1 MNHEY and CDR2 SMNVEV (reference sequence). This CDR3 spans 15 amino acids. The V end was cut by 1 base, the J end by 0 bases, with 7 bases between. The CDR3 DNA follows: TGTGCCAGCAGTTTATGGAGGGGCTCCTACAATGAGCAGTTCTTC. This encodes CASSLWRGSYNEQFF.

The rearrangement links TRBV27 to TRBJ2-7; 9 bases line up with TRBD1. The V segment lost 6 bases and the J segment 6 bases; nucleotides outside the gene matches: 9. CDR1 MNHEY and CDR2 SMNVEV come from the germline V gene (reference sequence). There are 14 residues in the CDR3. CDR3 in DNA: TGTGCCAGCAGAGCCGGGACAGGGTTAAGCGAGCAGTACTTC. It encodes CASRAGTGLSEQYF.

The rearrangement links TRBV19 to TRBJ2-7, with 13 bases that match TRBD2. CDR3 length: 16 amino acids. J was trimmed by 4 bases and V by 5 bases; bases with no gene match: 8. The germline V gene encodes CDR1 LNHDA and CDR2 SQIVND (reference sequence). The CDR3: CASSLGLAGASYEQYF. CDR3 DNA sequence: TGTGCCAGTAGTCTAGGACTAGCGGGAGCCTCTTACGAGCAGTACTTC.

This clone was counted a single time. This chain uses TRBV28 with TRBJ1-4; no clear D. Germline V gives CDR1 MDHEN, CDR2 SYDVKM. The germline V and J ends were trimmed by 8 bases and 5 bases, with 6 bases remaining between them. The CDR3 spans 11 residues. CDR3 DNA: TGTGCCAGCGCGGGGAATGAAAAACTGTTTTTT. This gives the protein CASAGNEKLFF.

The chain is built from TRBV5-6 and TRBJ2-5; 7 bases are shared with TRBD2. The CDR3 is 14 amino acids. The germline gives CDR1 SGHDT, CDR2 YYEEEE. J was trimmed by 5 bases and V by 0 bases; bases with no gene match: 4. The CDR3 DNA is TGTGCCAGCAGCTTGGTCGGGGGAGGGGAGACCCAGTACTTC. Residues: CASSLVGGGETQYF.

The chain is built from TRBV5-1 and TRBJ1-1, with D maybe TRBD1 (6 bases). From germline, CDR1 is SGHRS and CDR2 YFSETQ. This CDR3 is built from 12 residues. Trimming pared 3 bases from V and 7 bases from J, leaving 10 bases between. For the CDR3, the DNA is TGCGCCAGCAGCTCAAGGACAGATGAAGCTTTCTTT. Translating gives CASSSRTDEAFF.

The rearrangement joins TRBV19 to TRBJ1-5; perhaps TRBD1 as D (5 bases). The CDR3 sequence is 13 residues long. Trimming removed 7 bases at V and 7 bases at J, with 14 bases between. Germline loops: CDR1 LNHDA, CDR2 SQIVND (reference sequence). This CDR3 is CASTPKGRQPQHF. The CDR3 coding sequence is TGTGCCAGTACCCCTAAGGGGCGCCAGCCCCAGCATTTT.

The chain has TRBV5-4 and TRBJ2-1; tentative D call: TRBD1 (5 bases). Germline V CDR1 and CDR2: SGHNT, YYREEE (reference sequence). The V gene lost 2 bases and the J gene lost 0 bases, with 12 bases spanning the gap. The CDR3 is 16 amino acids. CDR3 amino acids: CASSFSRASSYNEQFF. CDR3 in DNA: TGTGCCAGCAGCTTTAGCAGGGCTAGCTCCTACAATGAGCAGTTCTTC.

V gene TRBV20-1 combines with J gene TRBJ1-5; D perhaps matches TRBD1 (6 bases). Per germline, CDR1 DFQATT and CDR2 SNEGSKA (reference sequence). V shed 3 bases and J shed 5 bases, with 8 bases lying between them. There are 12 residues in the CDR3. CDR3 sequence (DNA): TGCAGTGCTAGTTCAGGGGATCAGCCCCAGCATTTT. Translation gives CSASSGDQPQHF.

This clone has a single count. The gene calls are TRBV6-4 and TRBJ2-1, with unresolved D. Germline values: CDR1 MRHNA, CDR2 SNTAGT. V gave up 3 bases and J gave up 8 bases, with 11 bases separating them. This CDR3 spans 13 amino acids. The CDR3 protein is CASSEEEFDEQFF. In nucleotides, the CDR3 is TGTGCCAGCAGTGAAGAGGAGTTCGATGAGCAGTTCTTC.

This CDR3 reads CASSPGLRRDNSYNEQFF. The CDR3 nucleotides read TGTGCCAGCAGCCCCGGCCTTCGGCGGGATAACTCCTACAATGAGCAGTTCTTC. The V and J genes are TRBV28 and TRBJ2-1, with D possibly matching TRBD2 (6 bases). The V end lost 6 bases, the J end lost 0 bases, and 21 bases lay between the germline ends. This CDR3 is built from 18 residues. CDR1 is MDHEN, CDR2 SYDVKM, per germline. The complete variable domain, with remaining parts taken from reference TRBV28 and TRBJ2-1, reads DVKVTQSSRYLVKRTGEKVFLECVQDMDHENMFWYRQDPGLGLRLIYFSYDVKMKEKGDIPEGYSVSREKKERFSLILESASTNQTSMYLCASSPGLRRDNSYNEQFFGPGTRLTVL.

This clone was detected only once. The chain links TRBV30 to TRBJ1-3; weak D call: TRBD1 (6 bases). Germline V gives CDR1 GTSNPN, CDR2 SVGIG (reference sequence). This CDR3 contains 13 residues. Trimming took off 5 bases at V and 4 bases at J, with 12 bases between the two ends. The CDR3 region is CAWVTGSGNTIYF. The CDR3 bases are TGTGCCTGGGTTACAGGGTCCGGAAACACCATATATTTT.

The CDR3 region is CASSSDTGELFF. For the CDR3, the DNA is TGTGCCAGCAGCTCAGACACCGGGGAGCTGTTTTTT. The chain combines TRBV9 with TRBJ2-2; D uncertain. The germline CDR1 and CDR2 sequences are SGDLS and YYNGEE. V shed 4 bases and J shed 3 bases, with 4 bases lying between them. CDR3 size: 12 residues.

The chain uses TRBV28 and TRBJ1-1; unclear D gene. The germline CDR1 and CDR2 sequences are MDHEN and SYDVKM. The CDR3 loop spans 13 amino acids. The V end was cut by 3 bases, the J end by 5 bases, with 10 bases between. The CDR3 region is CASSLQERTEAFF. The CDR3 nucleotides are TGTGCCAGCAGTTTGCAGGAAAGGACTGAAGCTTTCTTT.

V gene TRBV9 combines with J gene TRBJ2-3; tentative D call: TRBD2 (6 bases). This CDR3 has 13 amino acids. Trimming removed 7 bases at V and 4 bases at J, with 13 bases between. Germline V gene sequence: CDR1 SGDLS, CDR2 YYNGEE. As DNA, the CDR3 is TGTGCCAGCTCTTCGGGAGCGGCAGATACGCAGTATTTT. This gives the protein CASSSGAADTQYF.

This clone was recorded only once. J is TRBJ2-7 and V is TRBV5-1; D gene unclear. Germline loops: CDR1 SGHRS, CDR2 YFSETQ. The CDR3 sequence is 13 residues long. V gave up 1 base and J gave up 5 bases, with 10 bases separating them. Here the CDR3 reads CASSLLSSNEQYF. DNA for the CDR3: TGCGCCAGCAGCTTGCTTAGCTCAAACGAGCAGTACTTC.

This rearrangement joins TRBV7-2 to TRBJ2-7; a possible D gene is TRBD2 (6 bases). Germline CDR1 and CDR2: SGHTA and FQGNSA. The CDR3 runs 14 residues. Trimming took off 1 base at V and 6 bases at J, with 13 bases between the two ends. CDR3 region: CASSLGGDGSEQYF. DNA of the CDR3: TGTGCCAGCAGCTTAGGGGGGGACGGGAGCGAGCAGTACTTC.

The V and J genes are TRBV15 and TRBJ2-7; D is uncertain. Per germline, CDR1 LNHNV and CDR2 YYDKDF (reference sequence). V dropped 5 bases and J dropped 4 bases, with 18 bases sitting between them. The CDR3 runs to 15 residues. CDR3 sequence (DNA): TGTGCCACCAGCTTTCCGAGGCTCCCGGAGTACGAGCAGTACTTC. Translated: CATSFPRLPEYEQYF.

Only one count was recorded for this clone. V is TRBV2 and J is TRBJ2-6; 9 bases align to TRBD1. Germline CDR1 and CDR2: SNHLY and FYNNEI. V gave up 6 bases and J gave up 4 bases; unmatched junction bases: 10. The CDR3 is 17 residues long. In nucleotides, the CDR3 is TGTGCCAGCAGGCCCCCGGGACAGGGTAAAGGGGCCAACGTCCTGACTTTC. It yields the protein CASRPPGQGKGANVLTF.